This TCR beta chain is from a study of Graves' ophthalmopathy and Graves' hyperthyroidism listed by TCRdb under 2018. General notes on the study: Peripheral blood was collected at initial diagnosis, prior to any treatment. For independent validation, a separate cohort was made up of 18 to 20 hyperthyroidism patients plus 17 patients who later progressed from hyperthyroidism to ophthalmopathy. In total, around 140 blood samples were TCR-sequenced: 40 to 45 ophthalmopathy, some 80 hyperthyroidism and some 17 hyperthyroidism-to-ophthalmopathy patients. Following sample collection, hyperthyroidism patients were given methimazole at a starting dose of 30 mg daily, and ophthalmopathy patients were given high-dose intravenous methylprednisolone. TCR beta repertoire signatures were used to distinguish Graves' ophthalmopathy from Graves' hyperthyroidism and to predict progression to ophthalmopathy. In five or six hyperthyroidism patients, T-cell repertoires of thyroid tissue and blood were compared. To explore V-J signatures that distinguish ophthalmopathy from hyperthyroidism, a discovery set of 90 to 100 patients was enrolled, made up of 40 to 45 with ophthalmopathy and some 58 with stable hyperthyroidism. Points the paper makes about the study in general: No statistical method was used to predetermine the sample size, and group allocation was not hidden from the investigators. Most expanded thyroid clonotypes with a frequency above 0.001 also appeared in blood, which suggests that blood repertoires may reflect the immune response in the thyroid. In validation, the model predicted ophthalmopathy progression with more than 55% sensitivity and roughly 72% specificity; more than ten predicted patients were CT-confirmed with GO in a median of approximately 6.5 months. In cross-validation, the 13-signature model distinguished ophthalmopathy from stable hyperthyroidism with around 90% sensitivity and roughly 84% specificity, while in the test set the corresponding values were about 80% and 75%.

Patients with ophthalmopathy had moderately to severely active disease, with a Clinical Activity Score of 3 or more, a NOSPECS grade of 4 or more, and a disease duration of less than 3 months. Patients were excluded if they had other autoimmune diseases, uncontrolled infections, pregnancy or lactation. Diagnosis relied on clinical symptoms, serum thyroxine, TRAb, thyroid ultrasound and orbital computed tomography. PBMCs were isolated from 7.5 to 10 ml of fresh peripheral blood by Ficoll-Paque density gradient centrifugation. Total RNA was extracted using Trizol reagent, and RNA quality was checked on an Agilent 2100 Bioanalyzer. This clonotype was seen many times. No antigen is known for it. No clone much larger than this one lies a single base away; base qualities are absent. For repertoire sequencing, the TCR beta CDR3 regions were amplified from RNA transcripts. The first round of RT-PCR was done with HTBI primers and the Qiagen OneStep RT-PCR kit, and was followed by a second round of multiplex PCR, then size selection and purification. Sequencing of the libraries was carried out on an Illumina HiSeq2000 in paired-end mode with 100 bp reads. As for how the authors treated the data: SOAPnuke was used to process the reads, throwing out any read that had adapters, had uncalled bases, had a mean Phred below 15, or lacked an exact constant-primer or identifier match. COPE v1.2.5 was used to merge high-quality paired reads. Each unique nucleotide sequence was treated as a clonotype, and MiTCR v1.1 was used to align the clonotypes to the IMGT TRB V, D and J references. Analysis was restricted to V-J combinations with a frequency above 0.0001, which covered roughly 99% of repertoires. For each V-J combination, a TCR clonal expansion and chaos score was defined as F50 clonal expansion divided by the chaos observed in the TCRdist matrix. Welch's t-statistics and random forest were used to narrow the features down to 10 to 15 V-J combinations, which were then fed into a naive Bayes classifier. The Morisita-Horn index was used to measure how similar the thyroid and blood repertoires were. TCRdb reprocessing: public reads trimmed at Q25 with fastp, clones called with MiXCR, in-frame beta chains kept. When rows share a CDR3 protein, they turn into one entry using the most common DNA and genes. TCRdb's processing, not the authors' own work, is the source of the V and J calls. Across this sample there are around 340,000 distinct CDR3 sequences, with about 17% seen only once. Roughly an eighth of the sample is held by the ten biggest clonotypes.

From cysteine to phenylalanine, the CDR3 is 14 amino acids long. Left in the record is the CDR3 DNA by itself, 42 bases read in frame from the first base. Here V drops 3 bases and J drops 9 bases, and the junction holds 7 bases not matched to any gene. This sequence was found in an adult man with Graves' ophthalmopathy. Sample: peripheral blood. The V and J segments used are TRBV12-3 or TRBV12-4 and TRBJ1-5; 8 bases in between match TRBD1. The bases read TGTGCCAGCAGTTTGCAGGGGGCTCATTCGCCCCAGCATTTT. It specifies CASSLQGAHSPQHF.